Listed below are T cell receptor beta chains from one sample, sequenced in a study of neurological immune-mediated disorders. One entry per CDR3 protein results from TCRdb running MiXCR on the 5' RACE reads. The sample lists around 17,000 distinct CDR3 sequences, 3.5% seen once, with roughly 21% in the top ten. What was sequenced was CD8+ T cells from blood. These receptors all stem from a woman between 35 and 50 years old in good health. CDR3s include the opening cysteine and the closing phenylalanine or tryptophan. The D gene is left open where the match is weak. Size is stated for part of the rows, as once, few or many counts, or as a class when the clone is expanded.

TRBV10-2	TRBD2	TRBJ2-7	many	TGCGCCAGCAGACCCCCGACTAGCGGGAGGGATAACGAGCAGTACTTC	CASRPPTSGRDNEQYF
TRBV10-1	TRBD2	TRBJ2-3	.	TGCGCCAGCAGTGCTCTAGCGGGACCGACTAGCACAGATACGCAGTATTTT	CASSALAGPTSTDTQYF
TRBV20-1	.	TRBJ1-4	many	TGCAGTGCTACCGAACGGACAGCCAATGAAAAACTGTTTTTT	CSATERTANEKLFF
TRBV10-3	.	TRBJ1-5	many	TGTGCCATCAGTGAGGTGGGGGTGCCTAGCAATCAGCCCCAGCATTTT	CAISEVGVPSNQPQHF
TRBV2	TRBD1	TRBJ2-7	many	TGTGCCAGCAGTTACAACACAGGGGGCGAGCAGTACTTC	CASSYNTGGEQYF
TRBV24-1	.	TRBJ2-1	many	TGTGCCACCCAACGGAAGGGGACCTACAATGAGCAGTTCTTC	CATQRKGTYNEQFF
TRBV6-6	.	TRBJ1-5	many	TGTGCCAGCAGTTACTCGTCTGTTGCAGGGAATCAGCCCCAGCATTTT	CASSYSSVAGNQPQHF
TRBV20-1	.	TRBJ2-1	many	TGCAGTGCGAGGGCCCGGCTGTTACCTAGCACGCATGAGCAGTTCTTC	CSARARLLPSTHEQFF
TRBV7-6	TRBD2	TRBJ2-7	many	TGTGCCAGCAGCTTAGGGGGTAGCGGGAGAGGGTACGAGCAGTACTTC	CASSLGGSGRGYEQYF
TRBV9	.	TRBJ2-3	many	TGTGCCAGCAGCGTAGCTATAGGGTCTAGCACAGATACGCAGTATTTT	CASSVAIGSSTDTQYF
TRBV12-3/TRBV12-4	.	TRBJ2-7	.	TGTGCCAGCAGTTCCGACAGCTCCTACGAGCAGTACTTC	CASSSDSSYEQYF
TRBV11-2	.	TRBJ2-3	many	TGTGCCAGCAGCTCATACCCGAGAGTGCAACGCACAGATACGCAGTATTTT	CASSSYPRVQRTDTQYF
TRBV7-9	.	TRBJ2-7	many	TGTGCCAGCAGCCCGATGACTCGTTCCTACGAGCAGTACTTC	CASSPMTRSYEQYF
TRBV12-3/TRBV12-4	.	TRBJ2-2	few	TGTGCCAGCAGTACAGCTACCGGGGAGCTGTTTTTT	CASSTATGELFF
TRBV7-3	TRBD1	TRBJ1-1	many	TGTGCCAGCAGTAGGACAGGGGGCCGCACTGAAGCTTTCTTT	CASSRTGGRTEAFF
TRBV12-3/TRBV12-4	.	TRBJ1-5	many	TGTGCGGTGGGGGCGGGTCAGCCCCAGCATTTT	CAVGAGQPQHF
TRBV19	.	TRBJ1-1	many	TGTGCCAGTAGTTTTGAGGGAGAGTCGAACACTGAAGCTTTCTTT	CASSFEGESNTEAFF
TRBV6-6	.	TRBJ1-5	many	TGTGCCAGCTCGTCGACGGAAAATCAGCCCCAGCATTTT	CASSSTENQPQHF
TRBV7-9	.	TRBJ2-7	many	TGTGCCAGCAGCTTTGGACGGGGAAGCTCCTACGAGCAGTACTTC	CASSFGRGSSYEQYF
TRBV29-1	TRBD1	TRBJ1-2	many	TGCAGCGTCCAGGACAGGGGCTATGGCTACACCTTC	CSVQDRGYGYTF
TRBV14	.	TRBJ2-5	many	TGTGCCAGCAGCCAAGAGTTAGAAGAGACCCAGTACTTC	CASSQELEETQYF
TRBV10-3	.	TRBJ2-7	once	TGTGCCAACACGCCAGGGGATCCCTACGAGCAGTACTTC	CANTPGDPYEQYF
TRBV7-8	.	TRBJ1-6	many	TGTGCCAGCAGCTTAGATACGAATTCACCCCTCCACTTT	CASSLDTNSPLHF
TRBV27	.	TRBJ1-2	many	TGTGCCAGCATGACTTTCCTGACAGGAAACTATGGCTACACCTTC	CASMTFLTGNYGYTF
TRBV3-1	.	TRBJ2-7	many	TGTGCCAGCAGCCAAGGTCTAGCATACGAGCAGTACTTC	CASSQGLAYEQYF
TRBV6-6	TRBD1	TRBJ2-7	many	TGTGCCAGCAGTCCCTGGGACAGCCACGAGCAGTACTTC	CASSPWDSHEQYF
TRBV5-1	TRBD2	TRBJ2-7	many	TGCGCCAGCAGCTTGGGGACTAGCGGGTTTTACGAGCAGTACTTC	CASSLGTSGFYEQYF
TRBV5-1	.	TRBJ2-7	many	TGCGCCAGCAGTTATCCCGGGGACGAGCAGTACTTC	CASSYPGDEQYF
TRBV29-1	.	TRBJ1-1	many	TGCAGCGTTGAAGACTCCATAGAAGCTTTCTTT	CSVEDSIEAFF
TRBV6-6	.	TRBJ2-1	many	TGTGCCAGCAGTTACTCGCGGGCCGACGAGCAGTTCTTC	CASSYSRADEQFF
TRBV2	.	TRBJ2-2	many	TGTGCCAGCAGTGATTCGGGGGAAGGGGAGCTGTTTTTT	CASSDSGEGELFF
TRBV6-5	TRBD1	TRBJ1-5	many	TGTGCCAGCAGTTCGCGACAGGGGTATCAGCCCCAGCATTTT	CASSSRQGYQPQHF
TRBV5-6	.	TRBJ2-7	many	TGTGCCAGCAGCCCTGAGATGGAGTACTTC	CASSPEMEYF
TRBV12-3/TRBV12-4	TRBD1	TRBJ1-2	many	TGTGCCAGCAGTTTTCCGCGACAGGGAAGAACTAACTATGGCTACACCTTC	CASSFPRQGRTNYGYTF
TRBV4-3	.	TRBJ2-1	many	TGCGCCAGCAGCCACGGGGTCAATGAGCAGTTCTTC	CASSHGVNEQFF
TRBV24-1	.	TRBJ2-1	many	TGTGCCACCAGTGCCCCTCTACAGGGTAGGCCGAATGAGCAGTTCTTC	CATSAPLQGRPNEQFF
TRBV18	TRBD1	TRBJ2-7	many	TGTGCCAGCTCACCCCGACAGGGGGCTGGCTACGAGCAGTACTTC	CASSPRQGAGYEQYF
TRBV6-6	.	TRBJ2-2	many	TGTGCCAGCAGTTACCCCGGGACTTTCCCCGGGGAGCTGTTTTTT	CASSYPGTFPGELFF
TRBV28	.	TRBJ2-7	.	TGTGCCAGCAGTCCAGACATTGCCTACGAGCAGTACTTC	CASSPDIAYEQYF
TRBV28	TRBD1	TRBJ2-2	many	TGTGCCAGCAGTTTGGTCCCAGGGGGCACCGGGGAGCTGTTTTTT	CASSLVPGGTGELFF
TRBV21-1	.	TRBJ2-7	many	TGTGCCAGCAGTCCCGGGACCGGGAGAATCGAGCAGTACTTC	CASSPGTGRIEQYF
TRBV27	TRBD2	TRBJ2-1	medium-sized	TGTGCCAGCAGTTTAGAGGGGACTAGCCCCTACAATGAGCAGTTCTTC	CASSLEGTSPYNEQFF
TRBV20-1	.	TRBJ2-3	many	TGCAGTGCTAGAGATGACCGGGAACGGTATACGCAGTATTTT	CSARDDRERYTQYF
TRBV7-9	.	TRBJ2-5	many	TGTGCCAGCAGCTCCAGGGGGGGATGGGAGACCCAGTACTTC	CASSSRGGWETQYF
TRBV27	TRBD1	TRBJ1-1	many	TGTGCCAGCAGTTGGAACAGGGGCACTGAAGCTTTCTTT	CASSWNRGTEAFF
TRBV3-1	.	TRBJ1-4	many	TGTGCCAGCAGCCCTCGACAGGTATCAACTAATGAAAAACTGTTTTTT	CASSPRQVSTNEKLFF
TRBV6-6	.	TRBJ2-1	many	TGTGCCAGCAGCCCCGGGCTTCTTAATGAGCAGTTCTTC	CASSPGLLNEQFF
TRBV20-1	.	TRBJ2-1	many	TGCAGTGCTAGAGATAGTGGGACTTACAATGAGCAGTTCTTC	CSARDSGTYNEQFF
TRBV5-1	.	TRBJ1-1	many	TGCGCCAGCAGCTTGCGGGGGACAAACACTGAAGCTTTCTTT	CASSLRGTNTEAFF